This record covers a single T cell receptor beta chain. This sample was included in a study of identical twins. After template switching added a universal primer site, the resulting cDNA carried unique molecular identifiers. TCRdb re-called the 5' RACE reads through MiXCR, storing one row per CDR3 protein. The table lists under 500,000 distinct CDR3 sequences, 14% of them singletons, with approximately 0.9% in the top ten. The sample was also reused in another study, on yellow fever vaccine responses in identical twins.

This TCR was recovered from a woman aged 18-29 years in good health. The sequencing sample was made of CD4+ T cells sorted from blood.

CDR3 residues: CASSNSHRDEQYF. CDR3 nucleotide sequence: TGTGCCAGCAGTAACTCGCACAGGGACGAGCAGTACTTC. J is TRBJ2-7 and V is TRBV12-3 or TRBV12-4; D might be TRBD1 (6 bases). V was cut by 5 bases and J by 5 bases, with 13 bases left in between. The CDR3 totals 13 residues.